This entry lists 26 T cell receptor beta chains sequenced from one sample in a study of human T cells and chemical hapten exposure (dated by TCRdb to the early 2020s). The time point label here, explained by the study, means: patch test 1, 2 weeks after DPC sensitization. The treatment or condition label, read with the paper, signifies: therapeutic diphenylcyclopropenone sensitization with weekly scalp DPC. Library construction relied on RACE. TCRdb lists the instrument as NextSeq 500. TCRdb reran the public reads through fastp at Q25 and MiXCR, keeping productive beta chains. Duplicate CDR3 protein sequences are folded into a single record with the most common DNA and genes. This sample lists some 180,000 distinct CDR3 sequences; under 25% were detected once. The ten largest clones take up 6.7% of the sample. The sequenced sample was whole blood, obtained in connection with sensitization to the hapten diphenylcyclopropenone (DPC). The receptors were sampled from a woman between 50 and 59 years old with alopecia areata. Some clones in this sample may be carry-over from other donors' samples.

In this sample, this clonotype turned up a few times. J is TRBJ2-1 and V is TRBV6-6; 9 bases align to TRBD1. The CDR3 runs to 18 residues. The germline CDR1 and CDR2 sequences are MNHNY and SVGAGI (reference sequence). Unmatched junction bases numbered 9, after V lost 2 bases and J lost 1 base. The CDR3 DNA is TGTGCCAGCAGTTACCTCCCTCCCGGGACAGGGTCCTACAATGAGCAGTTCTTC. Amino acids: CASSYLPPGTGSYNEQFF.

V and J are TRBV10-3 and TRBJ1-2; TRBD1 matches at 7 bases. CDR1 is ENHRY and CDR2 is SYGVKD in the germline V gene. With V trimmed by 2 bases and J by 2 bases, 2 bases remained unmatched. This CDR3 has 14 residues. CDR3 sequence (DNA): TGTGCCATCAGTGAGGGGACAGTCAACTATGGCTACACCTTC. It encodes CAISEGTVNYGYTF.

This clonotype was observed a few times. This sequence joins TRBV7-8 and TRBJ2-3; TRBD2 is a possible D gene (5 bases). The CDR3 has 15 residues. The germline gives CDR1 SGHVS, CDR2 FQNEAQ. V was cut by 1 base and J by 3 bases, with 11 bases left in between. The CDR3, as DNA: TGTGCCAGCAGCTTAGATGGCGGGCAGACAGATACGCAGTATTTT. Translation gives CASSLDGGQTDTQYF.

This chain uses TRBV6-2 or TRBV6-3 with TRBJ1-1; possible D gene TRBD1, 6 bases. Germline CDR1 and CDR2: MNHEY and SVGEGT. CDR3 length equals 14 residues. Trimming removed 5 bases at V and 1 base at J, with 11 bases between. The CDR3 loop reads CASSNRAGNTEAFF. CDR3 in DNA: TGTGCCAGCAGTAACAGGGCGGGGAACACTGAAGCTTTCTTT.

This clonotype was seen at least ten times. The genes are TRBV29-1 and TRBJ2-1; 9 nucleotides line up with TRBD1. Germline CDR1 and CDR2: SQVTM and ANQGSEA. After removal of 3 bases from V and 4 bases from J, the junction contained 7 bases not matched to a gene. The CDR3 consists of 15 residues. The CDR3 region has the DNA TGCAGCGTTGAGGGGTTCGGACAGGGGTACAATGAGCAGTTCTTC. Its protein is CSVEGFGQGYNEQFF.

The rearrangement links TRBV27 to TRBJ2-7, with D tentatively TRBD2 (7 bases). The CDR3 is made up of 15 amino acids. V was pared by 2 bases and J by 4 bases, with 15 bases between. Germline V lookup: CDR1 MNHEY, CDR2 SMNVEV (reference sequence). Here the CDR3 reads CASSLKGGGPYEQYF. In DNA, the CDR3 is TGTGCCAGCAGTTTAAAGGGGGGAGGGCCGTACGAGCAGTACTTC.

The J gene is TRBJ2-1, the V gene TRBV2; D call uncertain. The germline V and J ends were trimmed by 7 bases and 5 bases, with 18 bases remaining between them. The CDR3 runs to 15 residues. Germline CDR1 reads SNHLY; CDR2 reads FYNNEI. CDR3 loop: CASTQLLLVNNEQFF. CDR3 in DNA: TGTGCCAGCACCCAGCTCTTGTTAGTTAACAATGAGCAGTTCTTC.

This clonotype was found a few times. CDR3 bases: TGCAGTGCTAGCCTAGCGAGCCGCAATATAAATTACGAGCAGTACTTC. It is translated as CSASLASRNINYEQYF. The chain recombines TRBV20-1 with TRBJ2-7; maybe TRBD2 (6 bases). The CDR3 has 16 amino acids. V lost 3 bases to trimming and J lost 4 bases, with 22 bases between them. Germline lookup yields CDR1 DFQATT and CDR2 SNEGSKA (reference sequence).

This clonotype appeared many times. The gene calls are TRBV7-9 and TRBJ1-1; D remains ambiguous. The length of the CDR3 is 13 residues. The V and J ends lost 2 bases and 1 base respectively, with 5 bases between them. Looked up from germline, CDR1 is SEHNR and CDR2 is FQNEAQ (reference sequence). This CDR3 is CASSLSQNTEAFF. CDR3 sequence (DNA): TGTGCCAGCAGCTTATCGCAGAACACTGAAGCTTTCTTT.

This clonotype has more than one count but fewer than ten. The rearrangement uses TRBV3-1 and TRBJ1-2; TRBD1 matches 10 bases. Germline values: CDR1 LGHDT, CDR2 YNNKEL (reference sequence). The length of the CDR3 is 17 residues. Trimming at V came to 1 base and at J to 8 bases, leaving 13 bases not matched to a gene. Here the CDR3 reads CASSQGIKSGQGPGYTF. CDR3 in DNA: TGTGCCAGCAGCCAAGGAATAAAGTCGGGACAGGGGCCCGGCTACACCTTC. Complete variable domain (other parts from reference TRBV3-1 and TRBJ1-2): DTAVSQTPKYLVTQMGNDKSIKCEQNLGHDTMYWYKQDSKKFLKIMFSYNNKELIINETVPNRFSPKSPDKAHLNLHINSLELGDSAVYFCASSQGIKSGQGPGYTFGSGTRLTVV.

The CDR3, as DNA: TGCGCCAGCAGCTTGGGCGGCGGAGTCGGCACAGATACGCAGTATTTT. Protein sequence: CASSLGGGVGTDTQYF. The chain uses TRBV5-1 and TRBJ2-3; unclear D gene. The germline gives CDR1 SGHRS, CDR2 YFSETQ. V lost 0 bases, J lost 1 base, and 12 bases lay in between. The CDR3 loop spans 16 amino acids.

The chain couples TRBV9 to TRBJ2-6; D gene uncertain. CDR1 is SGDLS, CDR2 YYNGEE, per germline. The CDR3 length is 18 residues. V was clipped by 0 bases and J by 2 bases, with 15 bases between them. The CDR3 here is CASSVGDVRLAGANVLTF. The CDR3 nucleotides are TGTGCCAGCAGCGTAGGAGATGTGCGGTTAGCTGGGGCCAACGTCCTGACTTTC.

The chain joins TRBV10-3 to TRBJ2-3, with 7 positions matching TRBD2. V was pared by 8 bases and J by 5 bases, with 13 bases of the junction left unmatched. This CDR3 comprises 15 residues. Germline-derived CDR1 and CDR2 are ENHRY and SYGVKD. CDR3 protein: CAISDGRQLGDTQYF. The CDR3 DNA follows: TGTGCCATCTCAGACGGGAGGCAACTGGGAGATACGCAGTATTTT.

The chain couples TRBV9 to TRBJ2-2, with D unclear. Trimming took 2 bases from V and 2 from J, leaving 13 bases between them. Germline V gene data show CDR1 as SGDLS and CDR2 as YYNGEE. This CDR3 is 16 amino acids long. This chain's CDR3 is CASSVRGRGNTGELFF. CDR3 sequence (DNA): TGTGCCAGCAGCGTCCGTGGTAGAGGAAACACCGGGGAGCTGTTTTTT.

This chain links TRBV2 with TRBJ2-1; 9 bases map to TRBD1. CDR1 and CDR2 (germline): SNHLY, FYNNEI. V shed 3 bases and J 5 bases; nucleotides not matched to a gene: 5. The length of the CDR3 is 15 residues. CDR3 nucleotides: TGTGCCAGCAGTGATTTTGGGACAGGGCACAATGAGCAGTTCTTC. Protein sequence: CASSDFGTGHNEQFF.

The chain uses TRBV12-3 or TRBV12-4 and TRBJ2-5, with TRBD2 matching 8 bases. CDR3 size: 15 residues. The V segment lost 1 base and the J segment 4 bases; nucleotides outside the gene matches: 5. The CDR3 sequence is CASSLVAGGRETQYF. The CDR3 bases are TGTGCCAGCAGTTTAGTTGCGGGAGGAAGAGAGACCCAGTACTTC.

This chain uses TRBV20-1 with TRBJ2-1; D not certain. Germline V gene lookup returns CDR1 DFQATT and CDR2 SNEGSKA (reference sequence). CDR3 length: 14 residues. Trimming left V 8 bases short and J 1 base short, with 15 bases between. Here the CDR3 reads CSPNSLNSYNEQFF. The CDR3 coding sequence is TGCAGTCCCAACTCTCTGAATTCCTACAATGAGCAGTTCTTC.

The V and J genes are TRBV29-1 and TRBJ1-1, with D unclear. This CDR3 region has 9 residues. V shed 3 bases and J shed 4 bases, with 0 bases lying between them. The germline CDR1 and CDR2 sequences are SQVTM and ANQGSEA. The CDR3 DNA sequence: TGCAGCGTTGACACTGAAGCTTTCTTT. It specifies CSVDTEAFF.

This chain joins TRBV7-2 and TRBJ2-1; possible D gene TRBD2, 6 bases. From germline, CDR1 is SGHTA and CDR2 FQGNSA. The CDR3 loop spans 16 amino acids. V lost 6 bases and J lost 5, with 20 bases in between. The CDR3 reads CASSRLGRGVHNEQFF. The CDR3 nucleotides are TGTGCCAGCAGTCGTCTTGGCCGCGGGGTCCACAATGAGCAGTTCTTC.

This chain links TRBV20-1 with TRBJ2-7; maybe TRBD2 (6 bases). In germline, CDR1 is DFQATT, CDR2 SNEGSKA (reference sequence). This CDR3 contains 13 residues. Trimming removed 6 bases from V and 5 bases from J, with 17 bases in between. CDR3 residues: CSAPRETSNEQYF. The CDR3 DNA reads TGCAGTGCCCCCCGGGAGACATCCAACGAGCAGTACTTC.

Only a few counts were recorded for this clonotype. This chain links TRBV24-1 with TRBJ2-2, with TRBD2 as a possible D gene (5 bases). Trimming pared 5 bases from V and 7 bases from J, leaving 10 bases between. The CDR3 length is 13 residues. Germline loops: CDR1 KGHDR, CDR2 SFDVKD. CDR3 in DNA: TGTGCCACCAGTGCTGGAGGATTCGGGGAGCTGTTTTTT. It specifies CATSAGGFGELFF.

The genes are TRBV29-1 and TRBJ2-2; 11 positions match TRBD2. The CDR3 runs to 15 residues. V gave up 6 bases and J gave up 2 bases; unmatched junction bases: 5. Per the germline V gene, CDR1 is SQVTM and CDR2 is ANQGSEA. CDR3 protein: CSVSTSGVNTGELFF. Written as DNA, the CDR3 is TGCAGCGTGTCGACTAGCGGGGTAAACACCGGGGAGCTGTTTTTT.

The J gene is TRBJ2-7, the V gene TRBV7-9; 7 nucleotides line up with TRBD1. J gave up 5 bases and V 6 bases, and 10 bases lay outside the gene matches. Per the germline V gene, CDR1 is SEHNR and CDR2 is FQNEAQ (reference sequence). The CDR3 has 14 amino acids. The CDR3 sequence: CASRDRGLGDEQYF. The CDR3 nucleotides read TGTGCCAGCAGGGATAGGGGGCTTGGGGACGAGCAGTACTTC.

This clonotype was recorded a few times. The chain links TRBV20-1 to TRBJ2-1; TRBD2 matches 7 bases. The CDR3 runs 16 residues. From germline, CDR1 is DFQATT and CDR2 SNEGSKA (reference sequence). V was pared by 0 bases and J by 0 bases, with 5 bases of the junction left unmatched. CDR3 DNA: TGCAGTGCTAGAGATGATCGCGGGAGCTCCTACAATGAGCAGTTCTTC. The encoded protein is CSARDDRGSSYNEQFF.

The chain carries TRBV2 and TRBJ2-3, with 9 nucleotides matching TRBD2. CDR1 and CDR2 (germline): SNHLY, FYNNEI. CDR3 size: 15 residues. Trimming at V came to 1 base and at J to 1 base, leaving 0 bases not matched to a gene. CDR3 in amino acids: CASSEGGRGTDTQYF. In DNA form, the CDR3 reads TGTGCCAGCAGTGAAGGCGGGAGGGGCACAGATACGCAGTATTTT.

In this sample, this clonotype turned up a few times. The chain employs TRBV3-1 and TRBJ2-5, with 10 bases fitting TRBD1. The V and J ends lost 0 bases and 5 bases, in that order; junction bases with no gene match: 9. Germline lookup yields CDR1 LGHDT and CDR2 YNNKEL (reference sequence). This CDR3 is 17 amino acids long. In DNA, the CDR3 is TGTGCCAGCAGCCAAGATTGGGGGACAGGGGTTTTGGAGACCCAGTACTTC. Its translation: CASSQDWGTGVLETQYF.